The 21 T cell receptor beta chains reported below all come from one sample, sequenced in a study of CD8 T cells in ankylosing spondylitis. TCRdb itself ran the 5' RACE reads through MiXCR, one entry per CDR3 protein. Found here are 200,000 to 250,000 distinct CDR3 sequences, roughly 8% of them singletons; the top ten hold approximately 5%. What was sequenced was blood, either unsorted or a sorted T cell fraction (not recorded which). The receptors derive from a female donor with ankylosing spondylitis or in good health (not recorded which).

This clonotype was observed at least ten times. The DNA for the CDR3 is TGTGCCAGCAGCCCCCGTGGAGACCACACCGGGGAGCTGTTTTTT. It translates to CASSPRGDHTGELFF. This chain links TRBV6-1 with TRBJ2-2; D is uncertain. Trimming took 6 bases from V and 3 from J, leaving 14 bases between them. CDR1 and CDR2 from the germline V gene are MNHNS and SASEGT. CDR3 length equals 15 residues.

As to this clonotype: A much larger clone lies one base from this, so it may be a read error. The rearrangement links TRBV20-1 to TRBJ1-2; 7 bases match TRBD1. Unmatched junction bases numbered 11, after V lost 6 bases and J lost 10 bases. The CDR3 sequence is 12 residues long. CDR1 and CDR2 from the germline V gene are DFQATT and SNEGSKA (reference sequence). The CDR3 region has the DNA TGCAGTGCCCCAGGGACAGTAGATGACTACACCTTC. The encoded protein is CSAPGTVDDYTF.

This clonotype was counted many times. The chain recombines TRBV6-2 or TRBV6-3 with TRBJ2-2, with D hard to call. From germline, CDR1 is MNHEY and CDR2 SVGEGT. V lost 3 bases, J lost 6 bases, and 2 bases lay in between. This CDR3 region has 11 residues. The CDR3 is CASSYPGELFF. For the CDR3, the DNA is TGTGCCAGCAGTTATCCCGGGGAGCTGTTTTTT.

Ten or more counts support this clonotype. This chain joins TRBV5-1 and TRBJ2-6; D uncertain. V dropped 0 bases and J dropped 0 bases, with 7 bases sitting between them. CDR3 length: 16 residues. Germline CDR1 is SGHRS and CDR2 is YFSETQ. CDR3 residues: CASSLDAVSGANVLTF. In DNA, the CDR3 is TGCGCCAGCAGCTTGGACGCGGTCTCTGGGGCCAACGTCCTGACTTTC.

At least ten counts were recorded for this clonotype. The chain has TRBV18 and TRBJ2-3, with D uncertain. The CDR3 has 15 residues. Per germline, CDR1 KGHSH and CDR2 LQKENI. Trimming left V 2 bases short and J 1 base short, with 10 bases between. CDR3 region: CASSPGVAGTDTQYF. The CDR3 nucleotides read TGTGCCAGCTCACCAGGGGTTGCGGGCACAGATACGCAGTATTTT.

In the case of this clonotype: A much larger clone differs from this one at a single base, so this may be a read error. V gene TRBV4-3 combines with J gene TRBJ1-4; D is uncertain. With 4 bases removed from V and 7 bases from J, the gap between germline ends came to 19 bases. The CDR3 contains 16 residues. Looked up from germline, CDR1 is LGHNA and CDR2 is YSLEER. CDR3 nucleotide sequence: TGCGCCAGCAGCCGAGGTCCAATGAGCCTAATTGAAAAACTGTTTTTT. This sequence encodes CASSRGPMSLIEKLFF.

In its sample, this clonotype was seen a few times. CDR3 DNA: TGCGCCAGCAGCCCCCTGGGAGGGGACACTGAAGCTTTCTTT. Translating gives CASSPLGGDTEAFF. The V call is TRBV5-1, the J call TRBJ1-1, with D perhaps TRBD1 (5 bases). V was clipped by 4 bases and J by 3 bases, with 13 bases between them. The germline V gene has CDR1 SGHRS and CDR2 YFSETQ. This CDR3 contains 14 residues. Looking up the rest from reference TRBV5-1 and TRBJ1-1 gives the full variable domain: KAGVTQTPRYLIKTRGQQVTLSCSPISGHRSVSWYQQTPGQGLQFLFEYFSETQRNKGNFPGRFSGRQFSNSRSEMNVSTLELGDSALYLCASSPLGGDTEAFFGQGTRLTVV.

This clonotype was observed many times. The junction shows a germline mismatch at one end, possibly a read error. CDR3 coding DNA: TGTGCCAGCAGTTACTCTGGAGCGTTCCCAGGGGACTTC. It yields the protein CASSYSGAFPGDF. V and J are TRBV6-2 or TRBV6-3 and TRBJ2-7; TRBD1 might be the D (6 bases). This CDR3 is 13 amino acids long. CDR1 and CDR2 from the germline V gene are MNHEY and SVGEGT.

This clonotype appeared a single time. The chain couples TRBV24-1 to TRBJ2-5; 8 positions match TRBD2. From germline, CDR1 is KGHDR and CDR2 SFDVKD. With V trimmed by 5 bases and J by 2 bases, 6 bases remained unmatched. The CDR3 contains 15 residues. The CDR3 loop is CATSGPTSGQETQYF. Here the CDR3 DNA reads TGTGCCACCAGTGGCCCTACTAGCGGACAAGAGACCCAGTACTTC.

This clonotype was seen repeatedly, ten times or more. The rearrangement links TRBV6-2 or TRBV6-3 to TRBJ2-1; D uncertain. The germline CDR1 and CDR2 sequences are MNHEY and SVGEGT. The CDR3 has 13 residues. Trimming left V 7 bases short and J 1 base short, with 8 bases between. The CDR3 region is CASKLPSYNEQFF. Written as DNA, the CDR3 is TGTGCCAGCAAGCTCCCGTCCTACAATGAGCAGTTCTTC.

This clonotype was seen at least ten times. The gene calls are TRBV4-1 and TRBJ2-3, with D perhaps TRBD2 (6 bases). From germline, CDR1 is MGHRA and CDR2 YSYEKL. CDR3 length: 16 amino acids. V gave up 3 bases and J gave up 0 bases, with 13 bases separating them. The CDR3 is CASSQVGSASTDTQYF. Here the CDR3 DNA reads TGCGCCAGCAGCCAGGTCGGGAGTGCCAGCACAGATACGCAGTATTTT.

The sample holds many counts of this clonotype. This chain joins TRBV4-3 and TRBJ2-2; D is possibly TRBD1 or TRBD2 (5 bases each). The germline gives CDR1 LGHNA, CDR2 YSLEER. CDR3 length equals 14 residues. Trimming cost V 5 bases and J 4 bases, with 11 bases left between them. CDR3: CASSLWDVTGELFF. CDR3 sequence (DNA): TGCGCCAGCAGCTTATGGGACGTCACCGGGGAGCTGTTTTTT.

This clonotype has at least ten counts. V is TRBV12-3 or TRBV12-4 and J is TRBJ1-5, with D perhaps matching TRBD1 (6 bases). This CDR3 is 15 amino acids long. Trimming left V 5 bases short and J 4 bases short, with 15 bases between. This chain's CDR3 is CASSRAGVGNQPQHF. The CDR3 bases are TGTGCCAGCAGTAGGGCAGGGGTAGGAAATCAGCCCCAGCATTTT.

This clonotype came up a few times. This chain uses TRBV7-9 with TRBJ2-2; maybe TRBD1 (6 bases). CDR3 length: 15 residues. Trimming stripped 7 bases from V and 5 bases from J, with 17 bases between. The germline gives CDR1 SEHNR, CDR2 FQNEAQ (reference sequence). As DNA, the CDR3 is TGTGCCAGCAACTCAGGGGATGAGGTGACCGGGGAGCTGTTTTTT. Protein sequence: CASNSGDEVTGELFF.

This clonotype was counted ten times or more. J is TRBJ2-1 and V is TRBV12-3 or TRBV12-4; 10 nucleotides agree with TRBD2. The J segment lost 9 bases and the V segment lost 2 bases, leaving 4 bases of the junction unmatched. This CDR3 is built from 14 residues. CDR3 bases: TGTGCCAGCAGTTTACTAGCGGGAGAGGCTGAGCAGTTCTTC. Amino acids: CASSLLAGEAEQFF.

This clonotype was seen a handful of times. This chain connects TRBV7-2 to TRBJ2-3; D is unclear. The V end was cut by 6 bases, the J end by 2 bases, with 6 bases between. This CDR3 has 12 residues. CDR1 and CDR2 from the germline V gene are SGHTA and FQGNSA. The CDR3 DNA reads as TGTGCCAGCAGACCCTACACAGATACGCAGTATTTT. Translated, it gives CASRPYTDTQYF.

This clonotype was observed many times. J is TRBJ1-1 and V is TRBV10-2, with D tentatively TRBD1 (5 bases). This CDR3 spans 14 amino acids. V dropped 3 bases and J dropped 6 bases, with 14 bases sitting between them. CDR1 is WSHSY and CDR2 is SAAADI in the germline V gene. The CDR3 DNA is TGCGCCAGCAGTGAATTGGGGGGTCGGGCTGAAGCTTTCTTT. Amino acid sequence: CASSELGGRAEAFF.

The CDR3 here is CASSSSLLADEQFF. CDR3 nucleotides: TGTGCCAGCAGCTCTAGCCTCCTCGCGGATGAGCAGTTCTTC. This chain uses TRBV5-5 with TRBJ2-1; the D gene is possibly TRBD2 (5 bases). Germline lookup yields CDR1 SGHKS and CDR2 YYEKEE (reference sequence). CDR3 length: 14 residues. V lost 3 bases and J 8 bases, leaving 15 bases between the germline ends.

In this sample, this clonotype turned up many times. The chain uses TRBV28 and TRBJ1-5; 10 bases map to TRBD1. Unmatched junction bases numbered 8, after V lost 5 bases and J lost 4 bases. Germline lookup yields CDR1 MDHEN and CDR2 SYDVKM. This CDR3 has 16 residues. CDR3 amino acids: CASSPGDRGANQPQHF. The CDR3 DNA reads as TGTGCCAGCAGTCCCGGGGACAGGGGCGCGAATCAGCCCCAGCATTTT.

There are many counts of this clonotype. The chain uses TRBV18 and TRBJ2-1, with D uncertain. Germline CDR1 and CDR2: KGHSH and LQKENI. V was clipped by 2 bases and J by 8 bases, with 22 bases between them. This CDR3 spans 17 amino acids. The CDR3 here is CASSPGQTSLDLDEQFF. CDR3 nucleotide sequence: TGTGCCAGCTCACCAGGGCAGACAAGTTTGGATCTGGATGAGCAGTTCTTC.

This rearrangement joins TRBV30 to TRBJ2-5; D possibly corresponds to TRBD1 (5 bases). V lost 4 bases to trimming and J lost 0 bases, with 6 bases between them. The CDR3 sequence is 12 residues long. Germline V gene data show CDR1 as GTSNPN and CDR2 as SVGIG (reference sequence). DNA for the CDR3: TGTGCCTGGACAGGGAACCAAGAGACCCAGTACTTC. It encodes CAWTGNQETQYF.